This T cell receptor (beta chain) was sequenced in a study of monozygotic twins with inflammatory bowel disease. General study results and limits: Sharing of clonotypes with others was lower in IBD patients than in healthy twins, and this was especially so with disease activity.

This CDR3 comprises 13 residues. The germline V gene encodes CDR1 MDHEN and CDR2 SYDVKM. As regards this clonotype: Antigen specificity is unknown.

TCRdb reprocessed the 5' RACE reads and keeps a single row for each CDR3 protein, giving no DNA. The sample spans 400,000 to 500,000 distinct CDR3 sequences; the ten largest clones claim less than 2.5%. The receptor comes from a human donor with ulcerative colitis or Crohn's disease, or a healthy co-twin of an affected twin (not recorded which). The rearrangement links TRBV28 to TRBJ2-3; the TRBD1 assignment by TCRdb is unverifiable without DNA. Sequenced material: blood. The CDR3 spells CASSPTGADTQYF.